Presented here are 16 T cell receptor beta chains from one specimen sequenced in a study of blood T cell repertoires in COVID-19. TCRdb's table, derived via immunoSEQ multiplex PCR, lists solely in-frame clones and lacks some. Of 13,000 to 15,000 clones in the sample, roughly 80% were seen once. The sequenced sample was peripheral blood. These receptors were taken from a man aged 35-49 years with active or convalescent COVID-19.

The genes are TRBV11-3 and TRBJ2-1, with D perhaps TRBD1 (5 bases). Germline lookup yields CDR1 SGHNT and CDR2 YENEEA. Trimming shortened V by 4 bases and J by 10 bases, and 8 bases separated the two germline ends. The CDR3 loop spans 11 amino acids. The CDR3 bases are TGTGCCAGCAGCTCTGACAGAGAGCAGTTCTTC. This sequence encodes CASSSDREQFF.

The chain links TRBV2 to TRBJ2-3; D gene ambiguous. V lost 3 bases and J lost 3, with 10 bases in between. Germline V lookup: CDR1 SNHLY, CDR2 FYNNEI. This CDR3 is 14 amino acids long. The CDR3 loop reads CASSDDSTTDTQYF. CDR3 sequence (DNA): TGTGCCAGCAGTGACGACTCAACAACAGATACGCAGTATTTT.

The gene calls are TRBV23-1 and TRBJ2-3, with 7 bases lining up with TRBD2. TRBV23-1 is designated an ORF whose function remains uncertain. CDR3 length: 14 residues. Trimming took 10 bases from V and 5 from J; bases not matched to a gene: 12. CDR3 sequence reads: CATTPGGRGDTQYF. The CDR3 DNA is TGCGCCACCACCCCGGGGGGTCGAGGAGATACGCAGTATTTT.

The V and J genes are TRBV5-5 and TRBJ2-1, with 7 bases identical to TRBD1. Germline-derived CDR1 and CDR2 are SGHKS and YYEKEE (reference sequence). The CDR3 extends over 16 amino acids. V lost 0 bases to trimming and J lost 7 bases; unmatched junction nucleotides: 10. DNA of the CDR3: TGTGCCAGCAGCTTGGTTCCGACAGGGTTCTTGAATGAGCAGTTCTTC. As protein: CASSLVPTGFLNEQFF.

This clone was seen more than once but under ten times. V gene TRBV14 combines with J gene TRBJ1-4; D might be TRBD1 (6 bases). The CDR3 runs 14 residues. Germline V gives CDR1 SGHDN, CDR2 FVKESK. V lost 2 bases to trimming and J lost 5 bases, with 9 bases between them. The CDR3: CASSQRGGNEKLFF. DNA of the CDR3: TGTGCCAGCAGCCAAAGGGGGGGGAATGAAAAACTGTTTTTT.

This rearrangement joins TRBV20-1 to TRBJ1-3; D possibly corresponds to TRBD1 (5 bases). The CDR3 runs 14 residues. Germline V gene data show CDR1 as DFQATT and CDR2 as SNEGSKA (reference sequence). Trimming took 3 bases from V and 2 from J, leaving 11 bases between them. Here the CDR3 DNA reads TGCAGTGCTAGTATCGGGGGAGCTGGAAACACCATATATTTT. This encodes CSASIGGAGNTIYF.

The V gene is TRBV19, the J gene TRBJ1-5; 7 nucleotides match TRBD1. This CDR3 has 16 amino acids. Trimming at V came to 1 base and at J to 6 bases, leaving 9 bases not matched to a gene. Looked up from germline, CDR1 is LNHDA and CDR2 is SQIVND (reference sequence). This chain's CDR3 is CASSIGGRGMPQPQHF. CDR3 in DNA: TGTGCCAGTAGTATAGGAGGCAGGGGGATGCCTCAGCCCCAGCATTTT. Looking up the rest from reference TRBV19 and TRBJ1-5 gives the full variable domain: DGGITQSPKYLFRKEGQNVTLSCEQNLNHDAMYWYRQDPGQGLRLIYYSQIVNDFQKGDIAEGYSVSREKKESFPLTVTSAQKNPTAFYLCASSIGGRGMPQPQHFGDGTRLSIL.

The chain carries TRBV7-8 and TRBJ2-7; 12 bases are shared with TRBD2. V lost 3 bases to trimming and J lost 6 bases; unmatched junction nucleotides: 6. Germline CDR1 SGHVS, CDR2 FQNEAQ. This CDR3 is 15 amino acids long. CDR3 nucleotides: TGTGCCAGCAGCTTCCGACTAGCGGGGGAAGGCGAGCAGTACTTC. Translation: CASSFRLAGEGEQYF.

The chain combines TRBV2 with TRBJ1-4; 9 bases are a match to TRBD1. This CDR3 comprises 15 residues. CDR1 is SNHLY, CDR2 FYNNEI, per germline. V shed 6 bases, J shed 5 bases, and the junction held 7 bases outside the gene matches. CDR3 region: CASSPDRGRNEKLFF. Written as DNA, the CDR3 is TGTGCCAGCAGCCCAGACAGGGGGAGGAATGAAAAACTGTTTTTT.

The chain combines TRBV27 with TRBJ2-1; 7 bases align to TRBD2. The CDR3 totals 14 residues. Germline-derived CDR1 and CDR2 are MNHEY and SMNVEV (reference sequence). J lost 8 bases, V lost 6 bases, and 10 bases had no gene match. CDR3 bases: TGTGCCAGCAGCCCGGGGGGAAGATTGTATGAGCAGTTCTTC. It codes for CASSPGGRLYEQFF.

V and J are TRBV7-9 and TRBJ1-1; the D is unclear. Germline V gene sequence: CDR1 SEHNR, CDR2 FQNEAQ (reference sequence). Trimming left V 6 bases short and J 9 bases short, with 20 bases between. There are 14 residues in the CDR3. CDR3 protein: CASSTTTRERKAFF. The DNA of the CDR3 is TGTGCCAGCAGTACGACTACTCGAGAGAGAAAAGCTTTCTTT.

This rearrangement joins TRBV9 to TRBJ2-5; 11 nucleotides match TRBD2. Germline lookup yields CDR1 SGDLS and CDR2 YYNGEE. The CDR3 contains 15 residues. V lost 2 bases and J lost 2; bases outside the gene matches: 2. DNA for the CDR3: TGTGCCAGCAGCGTTAGCGGGGGGGAACAAGAGACCCAGTACTTC. It yields the protein CASSVSGGEQETQYF. Drawing the rest from reference TRBV9 and TRBJ2-5, the complete variable domain is DSGVTQTPKHLITATGQRVTLRCSPRSGDLSVYWYQQSLDQGLQFLIQYYNGEERAKGNILERFSAQQFPDLHSELNLSSLELGDSALYFCASSVSGGEQETQYFGPGTRLLVL.

This sequence joins TRBV7-2 and TRBJ2-5; TRBD1 matches at 7 bases. The CDR3 spans 14 residues. CDR1 and CDR2 (germline): SGHTA, FQGNSA. The trim removed 6 bases at V and 4 bases at J, leaving 8 bases unmatched. CDR3 in DNA: TGTGCCAGCAGTAGACAGGGTTTATCAGAGACCCAGTACTTC. Translation: CASSRQGLSETQYF.

V usage is TRBV5-8 and J usage is TRBJ2-3; TRBD1 matches at 9 bases. The germline CDR1 and CDR2 sequences are SGHTS and YDEGEE. V trimming: 4 bases; J trimming: 2 bases; junction bases outside the gene matches: 5. This CDR3 has 15 residues. The CDR3 loop is CASSTGQGSTDTQYF. CDR3 sequence (DNA): TGTGCCAGCAGCACGGGACAGGGTTCCACAGATACGCAGTATTTT.

The chain carries TRBV29-1 and TRBJ1-1, with D uncertain. V lost 6 bases and J lost 5, with 7 bases in between. The CDR3 contains 10 residues. CDR1 is SQVTM and CDR2 is ANQGSEA in the germline V gene. CDR3 protein: CSVRETEAFF. The CDR3 region has the DNA TGCAGCGTGCGGGAAACTGAAGCTTTCTTT.

CDR3 in amino acids: CASSRDTQHF. The CDR3 DNA reads TGCGCCTCGTCCCGGGATACCCAGCATTTT. The chain carries TRBV23-1 and TRBJ1-5; D ambiguous. TRBV23-1 is noted as an ORF with a role that remains uncertain. The CDR3 has 10 residues. Trimming pared 11 bases from V and 11 bases from J, leaving 13 bases between.